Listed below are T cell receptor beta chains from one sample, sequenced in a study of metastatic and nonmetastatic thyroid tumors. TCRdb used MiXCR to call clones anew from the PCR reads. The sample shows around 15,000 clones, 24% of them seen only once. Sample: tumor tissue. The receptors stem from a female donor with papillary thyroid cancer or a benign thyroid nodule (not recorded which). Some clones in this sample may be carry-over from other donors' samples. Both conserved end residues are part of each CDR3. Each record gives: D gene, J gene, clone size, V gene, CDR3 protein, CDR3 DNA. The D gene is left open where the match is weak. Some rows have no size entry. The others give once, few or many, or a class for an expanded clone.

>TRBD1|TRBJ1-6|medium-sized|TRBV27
CASSFQGAIGSPLHF
TGTGCCAGCAGTTTCCAGGGGGCGATCGGTTCACCCCTCCACTTT
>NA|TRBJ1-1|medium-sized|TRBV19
CASSIEHSMNTEAFF
TGTGCCAGTAGTATAGAGCACAGCATGAACACTGAAGCTTTCTTT
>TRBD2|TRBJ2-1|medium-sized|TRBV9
CASSVGGGLAGPSSEDEQFF
TGTGCCAGCAGCGTAGGAGGTGGACTAGCGGGGCCCTCTTCTGAGGATGAGCAGTTCTTC
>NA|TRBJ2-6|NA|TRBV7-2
CASRTGANVLTF
TGTGCCAGCAGAACCGGGGCCAACGTCCTGACTTTC
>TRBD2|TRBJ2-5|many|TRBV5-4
CASSLGLAGQETQYF
TGTGCCAGCAGCTTGGGACTAGCGGGGCAAGAGACCCAGTACTTC
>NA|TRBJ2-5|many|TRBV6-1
CASSEGVGTTQETQYF
TGTGCCAGCAGTGAGGGCGTTGGGACAACCCAAGAGACCCAGTACTTC
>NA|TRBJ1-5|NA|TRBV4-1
CASSQRDESHQPQHF
TGCGCCAGCAGCCAGAGGGACGAAAGTCATCAGCCCCAGCATTTT
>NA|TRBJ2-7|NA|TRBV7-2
CASSLTSSYEQYF
TGTGCCAGCAGCTTAACGAGCTCCTACGAGCAGTACTTC
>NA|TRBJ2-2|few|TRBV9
CASSATFGTGELFF
TGTGCCAGCAGCGCTACGTTCGGGACCGGGGAGCTGTTTTTT
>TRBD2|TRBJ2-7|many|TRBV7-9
CASSPGLASYEQYF
TGTGCCAGCAGCCCGGGACTAGCGTCGTACGAGCAGTACTTC
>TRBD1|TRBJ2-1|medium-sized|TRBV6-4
CASSGDRGNEQFF
TGTGCCAGCAGTGGGGACAGGGGGAATGAGCAGTTCTTC
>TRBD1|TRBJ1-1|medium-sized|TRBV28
CASSFPAGGRAGGTEAFF
TGTGCCAGCAGTTTCCCCGCAGGGGGCCGTGCTGGGGGCACTGAAGCTTTCTTT
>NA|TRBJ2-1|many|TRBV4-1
CASSQGAASLLSYNEQFF
TGCGCCAGCAGCCAGGGCGCGGCTAGCCTTTTATCCTACAATGAGCAGTTCTTC
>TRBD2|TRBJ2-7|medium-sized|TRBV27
CASSPPITSGRLEQYF
TGTGCCAGCAGTCCACCGATAACTAGCGGGAGGCTCGAGCAGTACTTC
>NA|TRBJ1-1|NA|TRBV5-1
CASSSGGTGNTEAFF
TGCGCCAGCAGCTCCGGGGGCACCGGGAACACTGAAGCTTTCTTT
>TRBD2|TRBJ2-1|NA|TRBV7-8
CASSAEAGEGNEQFF
TGTGCCAGCAGCGCCGAAGCGGGAGAAGGAAATGAGCAGTTCTTC
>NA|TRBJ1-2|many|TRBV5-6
CASSPLGGGYGYTF
TGTGCCAGCAGCCCCCTGGGAGGAGGCTATGGCTACACCTTC
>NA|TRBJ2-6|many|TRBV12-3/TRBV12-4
CASSLGLDSGANVLTF
TGTGCCAGCAGTTTAGGACTTGACTCTGGGGCCAACGTCCTGACTTTC
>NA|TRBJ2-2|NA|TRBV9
CASRPRGRDTGELFF
TGTGCCAGCAGGCCTCGGGGTCGGGACACCGGGGAGCTGTTTTTT
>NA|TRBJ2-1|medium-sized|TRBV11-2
CASSFGTPNEQFF
TGTGCCAGCAGCTTTGGGACTCCCAATGAGCAGTTCTTC
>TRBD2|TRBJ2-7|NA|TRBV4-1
CASSQAGLAGVHEQYF
TGCGCCAGCAGCCAAGCCGGACTAGCGGGAGTTCACGAGCAGTACTTC
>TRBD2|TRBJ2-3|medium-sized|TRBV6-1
CASSELVAGGVGDTQYF
TGTGCCAGCAGTGAACTGGTGGCGGGAGGGGTAGGAGATACGCAGTATTTT
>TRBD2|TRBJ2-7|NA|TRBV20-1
CSASRREGAEQYF
TGCAGTGCTAGCAGGCGGGAGGGTGCCGAGCAGTACTTC